Below are 22 T cell receptor beta chains sequenced from a single sample in a study of T cell clones after liver transplantation. Some clones are missing from TCRdb's copy, which holds only in-frame ones; the method was immunoSEQ multiplex PCR. The table records some 80,000 clones, around 84% of them present only once. This material consisted of CD4+ T cells from blood, taken roughly 48 months after liver transplant. These receptors came from a human patient who received a liver transplant. Some T cells may be provided by the graft donor.

The CDR3 sequence is CASSQEGGVSTEAFF. As DNA, the CDR3 is TGCGCCAGCAGCCAAGAAGGGGGGGTGTCCACTGAAGCTTTCTTT. The chain combines TRBV4-3 with TRBJ1-1; TRBD1 is a possible D gene (6 bases). Germline CDR1 is LGHNA and CDR2 is YSLEER. V gave up 0 bases and J gave up 4 bases, with 12 bases separating them. The CDR3 loop spans 15 amino acids.

The rearrangement links TRBV7-2 to TRBJ1-2, with D hard to call. The CDR3 runs to 15 residues. With 5 bases removed from V and 3 bases from J, the gap between germline ends came to 16 bases. Germline values: CDR1 SGHTA, CDR2 FQGNSA. The CDR3 DNA reads as TGTGCCAGCAGCAAGGATTGGGCTTCAGACTATGGCTACACCTTC. The encoded protein is CASSKDWASDYGYTF.

The V call is TRBV5-4, the J call TRBJ2-1; D may correspond to TRBD1 or TRBD2 (5 bases each). Trimming removed 2 bases from V and 10 bases from J, with 22 bases in between. This CDR3 comprises 16 residues. Germline CDR1 reads SGHNT; CDR2 reads YYREEE (reference sequence). The CDR3 DNA is TGTGCCAGCAGCTTCCTTAAAGGGGAGAGAGTTGGAGAGCAGTTCTTC. It encodes CASSFLKGERVGEQFF.

The rearrangement joins TRBV6-1 to TRBJ2-3; no clear D gene. The V and J ends lost 0 bases and 2 bases respectively, with 12 bases between them. CDR1 is MNHNS, CDR2 SASEGT, per germline. The CDR3 covers 16 residues. In DNA, the CDR3 is TGTGCCAGCAGTGAAGCGTTAGTCAGTCCCACAGATACGCAGTATTTT. Translated: CASSEALVSPTDTQYF.

This clone was recorded a few times. The chain links TRBV2 to TRBJ1-5; 8 bases match TRBD1. The CDR3 contains 15 residues. Trimming at V came to 8 bases and at J to 2 bases, leaving 8 bases not matched to a gene. The germline CDR1 and CDR2 sequences are SNHLY and FYNNEI. The CDR3 loop reads CASQGAHRGNQPQHF. The CDR3, as DNA: TGTGCCAGCCAGGGGGCTCACAGGGGCAATCAGCCCCAGCATTTT.

The chain employs TRBV9 and TRBJ1-2; no definite D call. This CDR3 spans 13 amino acids. Germline lookup yields CDR1 SGDLS and CDR2 YYNGEE. V was clipped by 0 bases and J by 8 bases, with 11 bases between them. The CDR3 DNA follows: TGTGCCAGCAGCGTAGCTGGGGAAAGCGGCTACACCTTC. Translation gives CASSVAGESGYTF. The full variable domain, rest sourced from reference TRBV9 and TRBJ1-2, is DSGVTQTPKHLITATGQRVTLRCSPRSGDLSVYWYQQSLDQGLQFLIQYYNGEERAKGNILERFSAQQFPDLHSELNLSSLELGDSALYFCASSVAGESGYTFGSGTRLTVV.

This clone has only one observation. The chain carries TRBV5-4 and TRBJ2-5; 11 bases map to TRBD1. Germline V gene data show CDR1 as SGHNT and CDR2 as YYREEE (reference sequence). The CDR3 is 18 amino acids. V dropped 5 bases and J dropped 4; count of bases not matched to a gene: 16. This chain's CDR3 is CASSSPKPGTGGGETQYF. The CDR3 DNA reads as TGTGCCAGCAGTTCTCCTAAGCCCGGGACAGGGGGGGGAGAGACCCAGTACTTC.

The chain carries TRBV7-9 and TRBJ1-4, with a tentative D call TRBD1 (5 bases). Trimming took off 7 bases at V and 5 bases at J, with 17 bases between the two ends. Germline-derived CDR1 and CDR2 are SEHNR and FQNEAQ (reference sequence). CDR3 length: 15 residues. The chain's CDR3 is CASNLGGFLNEKLFF. The CDR3 DNA follows: TGTGCCAGCAATCTGGGGGGTTTTCTAAATGAAAAACTGTTTTTT.

This clone appeared a few times. V and J are TRBV14 and TRBJ2-7; 9 bases agree with TRBD1. The germline CDR1 and CDR2 sequences are SGHDN and FVKESK. V shed 3 bases and J 2 bases; nucleotides not matched to a gene: 5. CDR3 length: 15 amino acids. The CDR3 spells CASSQTDRGAYEQYF. The CDR3 coding sequence is TGTGCCAGCAGCCAGACGGACAGGGGAGCCTACGAGCAGTACTTC. The whole variable domain, filled in from reference TRBV14 and TRBJ2-7, reads EAGVTQFPSHSVIEKGQTVTLRCDPISGHDNLYWYRRVMGKEIKFLLHFVKESKQDESGMPNNRFLAERTGGTYSTLKVQPAELEDSGVYFCASSQTDRGAYEQYFGPGTRLTVT.

This chain uses TRBV5-4 with TRBJ1-2; D is unclear. This CDR3 spans 13 amino acids. Trimming cost V 5 bases and J 8 bases, with 16 bases left between them. Germline CDR1 reads SGHNT; CDR2 reads YYREEE (reference sequence). CDR3 amino acids: CASSGWGAVGYTF. CDR3 nucleotide sequence: TGTGCCAGCAGTGGTTGGGGTGCAGTCGGCTACACCTTC. The variable domain in full, with the rest retrieved from reference TRBV5-4 and TRBJ1-2, is ETGVTQSPTHLIKTRGQQVTLRCSSQSGHNTVSWYQQALGQGPQFIFQYYREEENGRGNFPPRFSGLQFPNYSSELNVNALELDDSALYLCASSGWGAVGYTFGSGTRLTVV.

The chain couples TRBV25-1 to TRBJ2-2; D is possibly TRBD1 or TRBD2 (6 bases each). This CDR3 comprises 15 residues. Germline assignment: CDR1 MGHDK and CDR2 SYGVNS. Trimming left V 3 bases short and J 5 bases short, with 13 bases between. The CDR3 is CASSDSGAGTGELFF. For the CDR3, the DNA is TGTGCCAGCAGTGATTCGGGGGCGGGAACCGGGGAGCTGTTTTTT. The complete variable domain, with remaining parts taken from reference TRBV25-1 and TRBJ2-2, reads EADIYQTPRYLVIGTGKKITLECSQTMGHDKMYWYQQDPGMELHLIHYSYGVNSTEKGDLSSESTVSRIRTEHFPLTLESARPSHTSQYLCASSDSGAGTGELFFGEGSRLTVL.

The chain recombines TRBV6-5 with TRBJ2-3; D unresolved. This CDR3 contains 14 residues. V was clipped by 5 bases and J by 0 bases, with 9 bases between them. The germline gives CDR1 MNHEY, CDR2 SVGAGI. The CDR3 here is CASSPRSSTDTQYF. The CDR3, as DNA: TGTGCCAGCAGTCCCCGGTCGAGCACAGATACGCAGTATTTT.

This chain joins TRBV19 and TRBJ1-5; 9 bases match TRBD1. This CDR3 region has 14 residues. V shed 3 bases, J shed 4 bases, and the junction held 1 base outside the gene matches. CDR1 and CDR2 (germline): LNHDA, SQIVND (reference sequence). The CDR3 reads CASSIGTGNQPQHF. Written as DNA, the CDR3 is TGTGCCAGTAGTATTGGGACAGGGAATCAGCCCCAGCATTTT. Full variable domain (rest looked up from reference TRBV19 and TRBJ1-5): DGGITQSPKYLFRKEGQNVTLSCEQNLNHDAMYWYRQDPGQGLRLIYYSQIVNDFQKGDIAEGYSVSREKKESFPLTVTSAQKNPTAFYLCASSIGTGNQPQHFGDGTRLSIL.

The chain joins TRBV7-8 to TRBJ2-5; TRBD1 might be the D (5 bases). This CDR3 contains 14 residues. Germline V gives CDR1 SGHVS, CDR2 FQNEAQ. Trimming removed 2 bases from V and 2 bases from J, with 9 bases in between. The CDR3 DNA reads TGTGCCAGCAGCTTATTCAAGGGGCAAGAGACCCAGTACTTC. Amino acid sequence: CASSLFKGQETQYF.

This sequence joins TRBV19 and TRBJ2-5; D gene unclear. Germline-derived CDR1 and CDR2 are LNHDA and SQIVND (reference sequence). The CDR3 is 15 residues long. V lost 2 bases, J lost 4 bases, and 14 bases lay in between. This chain's CDR3 is CASSIQVTPGETQYF. The CDR3 region has the DNA TGTGCCAGTAGTATACAGGTGACGCCCGGAGAGACCCAGTACTTC.

This clone was seen more than once but under ten times. CDR3 amino acids: CSVLTGGNTEAFF. The CDR3 region has the DNA TGCAGCGTACTGACAGGGGGCAACACTGAAGCTTTCTTT. The chain joins TRBV29-1 to TRBJ1-1, with TRBD1 matching 10 bases. Per germline, CDR1 SQVTM and CDR2 ANQGSEA. Trimming took 6 bases from V and 2 from J; bases not matched to a gene: 3. The CDR3 has 13 residues.

The rearrangement links TRBV7-2 to TRBJ2-7; 9 nucleotides align to TRBD1. The CDR3 sequence is 14 residues long. Trimming took 5 bases from V and 3 from J; bases not matched to a gene: 5. Germline V CDR1 and CDR2: SGHTA, FQGNSA. The DNA for the CDR3 is TGTGCCAGCAGCCGAGACAGGGGGGACTACGAGCAGTACTTC. This sequence encodes CASSRDRGDYEQYF. The full variable domain, completed using reference TRBV7-2 and TRBJ2-7, is GAGVSQSPSNKVTEKGKDVELRCDPISGHTALYWYRQSLGQGLEFLIYFQGNSAPDKSGLPSDRFSAERTGGSVSTLTIQRTQQEDSAVYLCASSRDRGDYEQYFGPGTRLTVT.

The rearrangement uses TRBV5-1 and TRBJ2-5; TRBD2 aligns across 10 bases. J lost 4 bases, V lost 0 bases, and 3 bases had no gene match. Germline V gene sequence: CDR1 SGHRS, CDR2 YFSETQ. The CDR3 has 15 residues. This CDR3 is CASSLALAGAETQYF. In DNA form, the CDR3 reads TGCGCCAGCAGCTTGGCGCTAGCGGGAGCAGAGACCCAGTACTTC.

This chain joins TRBV7-9 and TRBJ1-2; TRBD1 matches at 8 bases. V lost 5 bases and J lost 4; bases outside the gene matches: 9. The CDR3 extends over 15 amino acids. The germline V gene has CDR1 SEHNR and CDR2 FQNEAQ (reference sequence). The CDR3 region is CASSPDQGASYGYTF. CDR3 DNA: TGTGCCAGCAGCCCTGACCAGGGGGCCAGCTATGGCTACACCTTC.

The CDR3 is CASSFPTNNSPLHF. CDR3 coding DNA: TGTGCCAGCAGCTTCCCCACGAATAATTCACCCCTCCACTTT. The chain employs TRBV11-2 and TRBJ1-6; D gene uncertain. The CDR3 sequence is 14 residues long. Germline V CDR1 and CDR2: SGHAT, FQNNGV. With 3 bases removed from V and 5 bases from J, the gap between germline ends came to 8 bases.

The chain carries TRBV15 and TRBJ1-3; unclear D gene. CDR1 LNHNV and CDR2 YYDKDF come from the germline V gene (reference sequence). The length of the CDR3 is 14 residues. V was pared by 1 base and J by 1 base, with 5 bases between. Written as DNA, the CDR3 is TGTGCCACCAGCAGAGGACGGTCTGGAAACACCATATATTTT. Its translation: CATSRGRSGNTIYF.

The rearrangement links TRBV11-2 to TRBJ2-4, with D maybe TRBD2 (5 bases). The CDR3 is made up of 14 amino acids. CDR1 is SGHAT and CDR2 is FQNNGV in the germline V gene. V lost 0 bases to trimming and J lost 3 bases, with 6 bases between them. This CDR3 reads CASSLDGIKNIQYF. CDR3 in DNA: TGTGCCAGCAGCTTAGACGGGATCAAAAACATTCAGTACTTC.